This T cell receptor (beta chain) was observed in a study of shared clonotypes between healthy human individuals. Study context: Contributing individuals were two females and three males aged 18 to 49. Study-level results: Clonotype sharing levels among donors were expected to vary with sequencing depth. Non-shared clonotypes were found to have lower generation probabilities than the clonotypes that were shared by all four of the sorted-subset donors.

Repertoires were generated with immunoSEQ multiplex PCR, while TCRdb's copy carries only in-frame clones and drops some. The sample contains approximately 330,000 clones, around 70% of which appear only once. Germline V gives CDR1 MNHEY, CDR2 SVGAGI. CDR3 length: 13 amino acids. V was clipped by 2 bases and J by 5 bases, with 9 bases between them. A note on this clone: Antigen specificity is unknown.

The chain uses TRBV6-5 and TRBJ2-5; D call uncertain. Sequenced material: memory CD4+ T cells sorted from blood. Subset meaning: CD45RA-negative fraction. This clonotype was obtained from a man aged 25-45 years in good health. DNA for the CDR3: TGTGCCAGCAGTTACACTCTCCGGGAGACCCAGTACTTC. Encoded protein: CASSYTLRETQYF.